This T cell receptor (beta chain) was profiled in a study of regulatory T cells in long-lasting Graves disease (dated by TCRdb to the early 2020s). About the full investigation: To count as having persistent Graves' disease, a patient had to have received antithyroid drug treatment for over 5 years with TSH receptor autoantibodies remaining persistently positive. The study was registered as a clinical trial and conducted in China. This study used TCR sequencing and RNA sequencing of peripheral blood to compare persistent Graves' disease patients against newly diagnosed Graves' disease patients. On average, persistent Graves' disease patients in the clinical cohort had been on antithyroid drugs for around ten years. TCR sequencing covered roughly 13 persistent and approximately 20 newly diagnosed Graves' disease patients, 33 samples in total. Study-level results and caveats: Persistent disease showed preferential use of TRBV28, TRBJ1-2 and TRBJ2-5, whereas newly diagnosed disease favored TRBV20-1 and TRBJ2-1. Sequencing and analysis were restricted to the TCR beta chain. Only peripheral blood was studied, because thyroid tissue, the primary lesion, was inaccessible. Compared with newly diagnosed patients, patients with persistent Graves' disease had lower TCR Shannon entropy and fewer highly expanded clones, which suggests clonal expansion. The authors acknowledged the small sample size as a limitation that may reduce accuracy. Patients with persistent disease shared more public clonotypes (around 2,700) than newly diagnosed patients did (approximately 990).

Library preparation employed multiplex PCR. TCRdb records Illumina HiSeq 4000 as the sequencer. iRepertoire HTBI primers and Arm-PCR amplification of CDR3 regions were used to construct TCR beta libraries. Before sequencing, the PCR products went through gel purification. The authors processed their data as follows. A total of roughly 58 TRBV and approximately 13 TRBJ segments were identified across samples and were used for gene usage analysis of CDR3 amino acid clonotypes. COPE and FqMerger were used to merge the filtered high-quality paired reads into contigs. BLAST was used to align contigs to IMGT TRBV, TRBD and TRBJ reference genes, with CDR3 defined following IMGT. Highly expanded clones were defined as clonotypes with a frequency above 0.1%. Shannon entropy was used to measure repertoire diversity, and the Gini coefficient was used to measure V-J evenness. Public clonotypes were defined as clonotypes shared by more than one individual. TCRdb handled the public reads itself, with Q25 trimming in fastp and clone calling in MiXCR, and kept productive beta chains. Each record represents a unique CDR3 protein, reported with the most common genes and DNA among its rows. The V and J calls were not made by the authors but by TCRdb's processing. For this sample there are 350,000 to 450,000 distinct CDR3 sequences; around 21% appear just once. The ten largest make up roughly 20% of the sample.

This clonotype has ten or more counts. Its antigen is not yet known. No base quality information exists; no much larger clone differs at one position. Per the publication, the time point label means: persistent/refractory GD, antithyroid drugs over 5 years with positive TRAb. For both TCR sequencing and RNA sequencing, RNA was extracted from PBMCs using TRIzol. Graves' disease was diagnosed according to American Thyroid Association guidelines. Patients were recruited from an endocrinology department in Xi'an, China. From each patient, approximately 10 milliliters of peripheral blood was collected into an EDTA anticoagulant tube. Ficoll Paque Plus density gradient separation was used to isolate PBMCs, and no additional T cell sorting was done. RNA quality was checked with an Agilent 2100 Bioanalyzer and agarose gel, and concentration with a NanoDrop 2000. As encoded in the germline V gene, CDR1 is SGHVS while CDR2 is FQNEAQ. The CDR3 spans 15 residues, from the cysteine through the phenylalanine. The entry retains the CDR3 DNA only, 45 bases that are in frame from base 1. Trimming removed 5 bases from V and 0 bases from J, leaving 13 bases between the germline ends.

The V gene is TRBV7-8 and the J gene is TRBJ1-1; TRBD1 is perhaps the D gene, given 6 matching bases. This material consisted of peripheral blood mononuclear cells (PBMCs), taken when the disease was refractory, from a patient treated with antithyroid drugs. The origin of this receptor is a female donor with Graves disease. The CDR3 reads CASSARTVMNTEAFF. The sequenced DNA: TGTGCCAGCAGCGCAAGGACAGTCATGAACACTGAAGCTTTCTTT.